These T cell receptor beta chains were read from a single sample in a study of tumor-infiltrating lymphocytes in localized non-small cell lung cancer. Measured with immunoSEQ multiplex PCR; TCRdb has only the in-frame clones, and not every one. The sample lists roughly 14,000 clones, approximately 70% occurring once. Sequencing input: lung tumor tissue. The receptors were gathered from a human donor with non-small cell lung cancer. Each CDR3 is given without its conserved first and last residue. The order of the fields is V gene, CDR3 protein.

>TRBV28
AIMTSGSGRETQY
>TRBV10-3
ANSGGGGNTIY
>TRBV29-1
SVDIQGITDTQY
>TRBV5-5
ASSFWTGGDYEQY
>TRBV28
ATHYTGTGAYEQY
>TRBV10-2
ASSVLAGDLSYEQY
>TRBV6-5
ASSYVGTGRNNEQF
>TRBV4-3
ASSQDLAGGPDTQY
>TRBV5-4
ASRYSEAQY
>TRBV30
AWSGGAGLSTDTQY
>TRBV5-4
ASSLRQAGGSSYEQY
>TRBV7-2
ASSLSGSLNNEQF
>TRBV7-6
ASSLASGGGQPQH
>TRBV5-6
ASSRPHSGRSGNIQY
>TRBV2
ASKPGQSLNTEAF
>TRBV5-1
ASSFNRDKTQY
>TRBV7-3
ASSLIGSGEQF
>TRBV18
ASSPPGLQGEKLF
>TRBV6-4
ASSDEWSSYNEQF
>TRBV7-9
ASSLASGTYNEQF
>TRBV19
ASSIAGAVVANEKLF
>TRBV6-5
ASSLLPSNQPQH
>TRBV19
ASSIGGQAGQETQY
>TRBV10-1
ASSESWGTGELF
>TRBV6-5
ASSWSRGLGGELF
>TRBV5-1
ASSLGEREGEKLF
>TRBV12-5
ASGSDRLYGYT
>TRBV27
ASSIDRGLDEQY
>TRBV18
ASSPPGQLYEQY
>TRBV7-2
ASSPQGYGYT
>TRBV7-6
ASSLGGGQDSGNTIY
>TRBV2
ASRAGSGGQPQH
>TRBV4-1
ASSQDKWQGVAYGYT
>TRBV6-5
ASSKTSGRVF
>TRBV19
ASSTSGREGYNEQF
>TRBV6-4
ASSDPAPRQVEGYGYT
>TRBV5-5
ASSLVGPTGANYGYT
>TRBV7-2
ASNLAGGPSYNEQF
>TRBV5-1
ASSLSGTKSTEAF
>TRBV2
ASRGQFSGANVLT
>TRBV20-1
SARYRYGYT
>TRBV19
ASSNRGQSEEKLF
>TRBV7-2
ASRPPGHLTDTQY
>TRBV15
ATSSGQGYSPLH
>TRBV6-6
ASKARVDSNQPQH
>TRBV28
ASSLPGTGGHEQY
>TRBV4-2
ASSQSWTGPGEKLF
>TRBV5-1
ASSYGTSYGYT
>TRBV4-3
ASSQDRTGDSSPLH
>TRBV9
ASSVNGELF
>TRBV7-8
ASSLGQGRTGELF
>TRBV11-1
ASSHPPGQGEKLF
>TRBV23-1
ASSHWTGGVSNQPQH
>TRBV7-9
ASSLWTSGGAGAKNIQY
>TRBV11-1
ASSSRTGRSSPLH
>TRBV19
ASTGTGTTTNEKLF
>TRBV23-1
ASSQSIGQGCYGYT